Here is one TCR beta chain with its context. Assay: immunoSEQ multiplex PCR; the TCRdb copy retains only in-frame clones and omits some. The repertoire holds about 180,000 clones, with less than 85% as singletons. This sample is drawn from a study of blood T cell repertoires in COVID-19. For the study at large: T cells, B-cell-depleted T cells, or PBMCs provided the cDNA or gDNA that served as material.

The CDR3 is 14 amino acids. V lost 3 bases and J 0 bases, leaving 7 bases between the germline ends. Looked up from germline, CDR1 is SGHRS and CDR2 is YFSETQ. The chain combines TRBV5-1 with TRBJ2-4; the D gene is possibly TRBD1 (5 bases). This sequence originates from a human donor in a cohort sampled during active COVID-19. Sequences were obtained from peripheral blood. CDR3 sequence (DNA): TGCGCCAGCAGCTCAGGGCTAGCCAAAAACATTCAGTACTTC. Its protein product is CASSSGLAKNIQYF.